Presented here are 20 T cell receptor beta chains from one specimen sequenced in a study of T cell repertoires in cytomegalovirus infection. Each CDR3 protein is one row after TCRdb ran MiXCR on the reads. The data contain nearly 550,000 distinct CDR3 sequences, approximately 15% of them singletons. Material: CD8+ T cells from PBMCs. The receptors come from a human donor in good health (CMV status not recorded). Some clones in this sample may be carry-over from other donors' samples.

The chain employs TRBV7-2 and TRBJ2-3, with D maybe TRBD2 (8 bases). The CDR3 is 17 residues long. Trimming cost V 1 base and J 9 bases, with 23 bases left between them. Germline CDR1 is SGHTA and CDR2 is FQGNSA. As DNA, the CDR3 is TGTGCCAGCAGCTTAGGGACGGCGGGAGGCCTCAGGGGGACGCAGTATTTT. Amino acids: CASSLGTAGGLRGTQYF.

This chain uses TRBV12-3 or TRBV12-4 with TRBJ2-1, with 8 nucleotides matching TRBD2. V gave up 7 bases and J gave up 4 bases; unmatched junction bases: 6. The CDR3 has 14 residues. The CDR3 DNA sequence: TGTGCCAGCAACTCAGCGGGAGCTTACAATGAGCAGTTCTTC. Translation gives CASNSAGAYNEQFF.

A remark on this clonotype: One junction end does not reproduce the germline sequence, and a read error may be involved. The DNA for the CDR3 is TGTGCAAGCAGTTTAAGACACGAGTCCTATGGCTACACCTTC. It specifies CASSLRHESYGYTF. The rearrangement joins TRBV28 to TRBJ1-2; no definite D call. The germline CDR1 and CDR2 sequences are MDHEN and SYDVKM. This CDR3 is 14 amino acids long.

This clonotype was counted between two and nine times. V usage is TRBV5-8 and J usage is TRBJ1-2, with TRBD1 identical over 8 bases. The V segment lost 5 bases and the J segment 4 bases; nucleotides outside the gene matches: 13. The CDR3 totals 16 residues. Germline CDR1 reads SGHTS; CDR2 reads YDEGEE. The CDR3 protein is CASRGTGGRYPYGYTF. The CDR3 bases are TGTGCCAGCAGAGGGACAGGCGGTCGGTATCCCTATGGCTACACCTTC.

The chain carries TRBV9 and TRBJ2-3, with a tentative D call TRBD1 (6 bases). V gave up 3 bases and J gave up 4 bases, with 15 bases separating them. Germline V lookup: CDR1 SGDLS, CDR2 YYNGEE. The CDR3 covers 15 residues. The CDR3 DNA sequence: TGTGCCAGCAGCGGCACAGGGCTGCGTGCAGATACGCAGTATTTT. This sequence encodes CASSGTGLRADTQYF.

The CDR3 here is CASSYNRGEGEKLFF. For the CDR3, the DNA is TGTGCCAGCAGTTACAACAGGGGAGAGGGAGAAAAACTGTTTTTT. The V gene is TRBV28, the J gene TRBJ1-4; 7 nucleotides match TRBD1. V was pared by 4 bases and J by 8 bases, with 10 bases of the junction left unmatched. The CDR3 is made up of 15 amino acids. Germline V gene data show CDR1 as MDHEN and CDR2 as SYDVKM.

This clonotype showed up many times. This sequence joins TRBV7-9 and TRBJ2-1; D possibly corresponds to TRBD2 (5 bases). The germline V gene has CDR1 SEHNR and CDR2 FQNEAQ (reference sequence). The CDR3 runs 11 residues. V was cut by 7 bases and J by 5 bases, with 6 bases left in between. CDR3 loop: CASMEDNEQFF. The CDR3 DNA reads TGTGCCAGCATGGAGGACAATGAGCAGTTCTTC. The complete variable domain, with remaining parts taken from reference TRBV7-9 and TRBJ2-1, reads DTGVSQNPRHKITKRGQNVTFRCDPISEHNRLYWYRQTLGQGPEFLTYFQNEAQLEKSRLLSDRFSAERPKGSFSTLEIQRTEQGDSAMYLCASMEDNEQFFGPGTRLTVL.

V and J are TRBV28 and TRBJ2-1; TRBD2 matches at 7 bases. Germline CDR1 MDHEN, CDR2 SYDVKM. This CDR3 comprises 18 residues. The V gene end was trimmed by 2 bases and the J gene end by 1 base; junction bases not matched to a gene: 11. CDR3 bases: TGTGCCAGCAGTTTAACGGGCGTCGGTAGCGGGTCCTACAATGAGCAGTTCTTC. The encoded protein is CASSLTGVGSGSYNEQFF.

The rearrangement links TRBV7-9 to TRBJ1-2; 8 bases line up with TRBD1. This CDR3 contains 16 residues. Germline V gene sequence: CDR1 SEHNR, CDR2 FQNEAQ (reference sequence). V was clipped by 1 base and J by 6 bases; unmatched bases: 10. CDR3 in DNA: TGTGCCAGCAGCTTAGGCACCGCAGGGGGCTATAATGGCTACACCTTC. It translates to CASSLGTAGGYNGYTF.

Comment on this clonotype: Without the conserved terminal phenylalanine or tryptophan, this CDR3 likely stems from a read error. The rearrangement joins TRBV6-5 to TRBJ2-3; 10 bases match TRBD2. The CDR3 is made up of 17 amino acids. Looked up from germline, CDR1 is MNHEY and CDR2 is SVGAGI. Trimming took 3 bases from V and 4 from J; bases not matched to a gene: 10. DNA for the CDR3: TGTGCCAGCAGTTATTCAGCGGGAGGGTTGGTAGCAGATACGCAGTATTTA. The encoded protein is CASSYSAGGLVADTQYL.

A single count supports this clonotype. No conserved phenylalanine or tryptophan is present at the end of the CDR3, so a read error is the likely explanation. The chain joins TRBV12-3 or TRBV12-4 to TRBJ2-4; TRBD2 matches 12 bases. CDR3 length: 15 amino acids. The V and J ends lost 5 bases and 8 bases, in that order; junction bases with no gene match: 7. The CDR3 DNA follows: TGTGCCAGCAGTATCGGACTAGCGGGAATGCACATTCAGTACTTA. Translation: CASSIGLAGMHIQYL.

This clonotype was detected many times. The chain employs TRBV5-6 and TRBJ1-2; possibly TRBD1 for D (6 bases). The CDR3 contains 14 residues. V was trimmed by 4 bases and J by 8 bases, leaving 18 bases between them. CDR1 is SGHDT and CDR2 is YYEEEE in the germline V gene. CDR3 nucleotide sequence: TGTGCCAGCAGCCCCGGGGGGGGGGCTGAGGGCTACACCTTC. Encoded protein: CASSPGGGAEGYTF.

This clonotype was detected ten times or more. V is TRBV6-1 and J is TRBJ1-1, with a weak D call TRBD1 (5 bases). The germline V and J ends were trimmed by 1 base and 4 bases, with 13 bases remaining between them. This CDR3 is 15 amino acids long. CDR1 is MNHNS and CDR2 is SASEGT in the germline V gene. The CDR3 DNA follows: TGTGCCAGCAGTGAAGAGATCATCGGGGCCACTGAAGCTTTCTTT. This gives the protein CASSEEIIGATEAFF.

This clonotype was found a few times. The rearrangement links TRBV7-6 to TRBJ1-2, with 7 bases that match TRBD1. The CDR3 length is 16 residues. V lost 4 bases and J lost 2; bases outside the gene matches: 10. In germline, CDR1 is SGHVS, CDR2 FNYEAQ. CDR3 in DNA: TGTGCCAGCAGCTCCCACCGTGACAGGGCAAACTATGGCTACACCTTC. Protein product: CASSSHRDRANYGYTF.

This clonotype was picked up many times. This sequence joins TRBV6-6 and TRBJ2-1; maybe TRBD2 (5 bases). V was cut by 0 bases and J by 5 bases, with 14 bases left in between. This CDR3 spans 16 amino acids. Germline CDR1 MNHNY, CDR2 SVGAGI (reference sequence). The DNA of the CDR3 is TGTGCCAGCAGTTACTCTTTGGCTAGCCCAAACAATGAGCAGTTCTTC. It yields the protein CASSYSLASPNNEQFF.

This clonotype was seen at least ten times. At one end, the junction sequence differs from germline, possibly due to a read error. This chain uses TRBV7-7 with TRBJ2-2, with D hard to call. CDR3 size: 13 residues. The germline CDR1 and CDR2 sequences are SSHAT and FNYEAQ (reference sequence). CDR3 sequence reads: CASSYRRSGELFF. The CDR3 coding sequence is TGTGCTAGCAGCTACCGACGATCCGGGGAGCTGTTTTTT.

The chain joins TRBV11-2 to TRBJ1-1, with D unclear. The germline V gene encodes CDR1 SGHAT and CDR2 FQNNGV. The V end lost 2 bases, the J end lost 4 bases, and 8 bases lay between the germline ends. The CDR3 is 13 amino acids. CDR3 sequence reads: CASSLQWTTEAFF. As DNA, the CDR3 is TGTGCCAGCAGCTTACAGTGGACCACTGAAGCTTTCTTT.

The J gene is TRBJ1-1, the V gene TRBV3-1; D is uncertain. The CDR3 contains 14 residues. Germline V gene sequence: CDR1 LGHDT, CDR2 YNNKEL (reference sequence). Trimming stripped 1 base from V and 8 bases from J, with 14 bases between. For the CDR3, the DNA is TGTGCCAGCAGCCAAGTAACGGGGTCTCTAGAAGCTTTCTTT. This translates into CASSQVTGSLEAFF.

J is TRBJ2-1 and V is TRBV24-1, with unresolved D. Germline CDR1 is KGHDR and CDR2 is SFDVKD. V was trimmed by 4 bases and J by 4 bases, leaving 10 bases between them. This CDR3 comprises 14 residues. The CDR3 region has the DNA TGTGCCACCAGTGACCCGTCCGAGTACAATGAGCAGTTCTTC. Residues: CATSDPSEYNEQFF.

This clonotype was observed a handful of times. The rearrangement links TRBV6-5 to TRBJ2-3; no definite D call. Trimming took 0 bases from V and 0 from J, leaving 10 bases between them. Germline V gives CDR1 MNHEY, CDR2 SVGAGI. The CDR3 is made up of 16 amino acids. The DNA for the CDR3 is TGTGCCAGCAGTTACTCTTCCAGATTTAGCACAGATACGCAGTATTTT. It encodes CASSYSSRFSTDTQYF.